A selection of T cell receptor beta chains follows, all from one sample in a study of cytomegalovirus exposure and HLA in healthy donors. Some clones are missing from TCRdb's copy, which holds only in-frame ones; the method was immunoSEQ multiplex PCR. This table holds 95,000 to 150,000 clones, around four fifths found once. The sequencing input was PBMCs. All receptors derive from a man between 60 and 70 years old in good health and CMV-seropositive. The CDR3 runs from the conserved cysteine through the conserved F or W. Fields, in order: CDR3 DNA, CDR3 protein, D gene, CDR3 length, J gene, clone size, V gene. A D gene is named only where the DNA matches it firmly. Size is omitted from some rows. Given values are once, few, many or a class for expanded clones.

TGTGCCAGCGGGGACAGAATTAGCAATCAGCCCCAGCATTTT,CASGDRISNQPQHF,TRBD1,14,TRBJ1-5,.,TRBV6-1
TGTGCCAGCAGCTTTAGAGCGGGGGGCGGGGGGGATACGCAGTATTTT,CASSFRAGGGGDTQYF,TRBD2,16,TRBJ2-3,.,TRBV11-2
TGTGCCAGCAGCGTTGGACAGGGACTATTCTCTGGAAACACCATATATTTT,CASSVGQGLFSGNTIYF,TRBD1,17,TRBJ1-3,.,TRBV9
TGCGCCAGCAGCCAAGAGGGACACGAAGAGACCCAGTACTTC,CASSQEGHEETQYF,.,14,TRBJ2-5,.,TRBV4-1
TGTGCCGGCAGCGTAGACGGGGGGCGCACAGATACGCAGTATTTT,CAGSVDGGRTDTQYF,.,15,TRBJ2-3,.,TRBV9
TGTGCCAGCAGCCCCCTCGGGGGGGTCTTGGCAAACTATGGCTACACCTTC,CASSPLGGVLANYGYTF,.,17,TRBJ1-2,.,TRBV5-6
TGTGCCAGCAGCTTCGGCGGGGGGACCTACGAGCAGTACTTC,CASSFGGGTYEQYF,TRBD2,14,TRBJ2-7,.,TRBV5-6
TGTGCCAGCAGTTATCGACTAGCGGACAATGAGCAGTTCTTC,CASSYRLADNEQFF,TRBD2,14,TRBJ2-1,.,TRBV6-5
TGTGCCAGCAGCACGACAGGGTGGAAGACCCGGGAGACCCAGTACTTC,CASSTTGWKTRETQYF,TRBD1,16,TRBJ2-5,.,TRBV5-4
TGTGCCAGCAGTTTCTCTCAGGGGGCGAACGGGGAGCTGTTTTTT,CASSFSQGANGELFF,TRBD1,15,TRBJ2-2,few,TRBV28
TGTGCCAGCAGTGAAGCCACAGGGTTGTGGTACTTC,CASSEATGLWYF,.,12,TRBJ2-7,.,TRBV25-1
TGTGCCAGCAGCTTAGGACCGGGTAGCGGGGGGGCATACAATGAGCAGTTCTTC,CASSLGPGSGGAYNEQFF,TRBD2,18,TRBJ2-1,.,TRBV7-6